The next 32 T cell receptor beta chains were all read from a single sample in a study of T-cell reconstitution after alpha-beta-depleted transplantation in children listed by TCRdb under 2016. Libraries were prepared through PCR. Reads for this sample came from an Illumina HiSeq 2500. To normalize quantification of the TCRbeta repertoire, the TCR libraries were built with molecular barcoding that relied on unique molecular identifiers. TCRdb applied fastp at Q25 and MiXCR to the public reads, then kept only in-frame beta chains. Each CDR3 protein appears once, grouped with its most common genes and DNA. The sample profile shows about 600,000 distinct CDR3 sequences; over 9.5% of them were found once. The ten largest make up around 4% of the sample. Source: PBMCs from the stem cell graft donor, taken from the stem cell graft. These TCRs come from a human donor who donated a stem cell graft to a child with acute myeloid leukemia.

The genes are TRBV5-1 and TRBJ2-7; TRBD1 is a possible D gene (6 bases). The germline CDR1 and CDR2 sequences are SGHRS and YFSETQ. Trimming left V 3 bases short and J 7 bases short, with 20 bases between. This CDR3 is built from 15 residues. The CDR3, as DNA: TGCGCCAGCAGCTCCAGGGGTACCGCAACGGGGGAGCAGTACTTC. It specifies CASSSRGTATGEQYF.

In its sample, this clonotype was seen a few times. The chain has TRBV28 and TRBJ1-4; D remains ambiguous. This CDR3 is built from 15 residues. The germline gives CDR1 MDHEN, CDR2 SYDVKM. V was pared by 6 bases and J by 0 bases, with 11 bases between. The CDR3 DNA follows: TGTGCCAGCAGCACCTCGGGCTCAACTAATGAAAAACTGTTTTTT. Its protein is CASSTSGSTNEKLFF.

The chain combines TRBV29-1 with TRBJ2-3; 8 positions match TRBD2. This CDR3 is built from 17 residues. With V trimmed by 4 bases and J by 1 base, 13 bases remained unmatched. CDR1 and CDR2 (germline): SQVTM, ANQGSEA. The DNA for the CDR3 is TGCAGCGTTGGGGGAGCGGGAGTTATGGGTGGCACAGATACGCAGTATTTT. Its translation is CSVGGAGVMGGTDTQYF.

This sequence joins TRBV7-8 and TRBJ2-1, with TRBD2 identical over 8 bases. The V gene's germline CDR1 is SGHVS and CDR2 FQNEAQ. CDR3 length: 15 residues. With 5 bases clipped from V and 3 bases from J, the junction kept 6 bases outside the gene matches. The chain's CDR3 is CASSPGSGGYNEQFF. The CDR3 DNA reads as TGTGCCAGCAGCCCAGGAAGCGGGGGCTACAATGAGCAGTTCTTC.

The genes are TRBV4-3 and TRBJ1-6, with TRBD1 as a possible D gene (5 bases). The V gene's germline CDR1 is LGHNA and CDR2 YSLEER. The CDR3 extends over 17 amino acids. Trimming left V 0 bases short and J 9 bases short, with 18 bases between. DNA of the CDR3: TGCGCCAGCAGCCAAGATTCGGCCGGGGGAGGTGGTTCACCCCTCCACTTT. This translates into CASSQDSAGGGGSPLHF.

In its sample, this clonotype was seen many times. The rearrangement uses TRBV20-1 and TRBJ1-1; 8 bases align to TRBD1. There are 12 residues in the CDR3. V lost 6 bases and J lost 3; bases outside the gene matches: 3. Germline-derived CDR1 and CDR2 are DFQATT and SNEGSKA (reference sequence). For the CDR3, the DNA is TGCAGTGCCAAACAGGGGGACACTGAAGCTTTCTTT. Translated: CSAKQGDTEAFF.

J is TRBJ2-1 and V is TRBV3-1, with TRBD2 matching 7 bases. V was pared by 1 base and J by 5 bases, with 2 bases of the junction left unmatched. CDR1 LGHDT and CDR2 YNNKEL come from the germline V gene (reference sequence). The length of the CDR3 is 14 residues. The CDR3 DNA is TGTGCCAGCAGCCAAGGGGCGGGAGACAATGAGCAGTTCTTC. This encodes CASSQGAGDNEQFF.

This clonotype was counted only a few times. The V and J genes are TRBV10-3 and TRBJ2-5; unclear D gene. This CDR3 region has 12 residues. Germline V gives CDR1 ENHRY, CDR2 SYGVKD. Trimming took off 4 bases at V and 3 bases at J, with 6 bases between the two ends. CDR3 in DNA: TGTGCCATCAGTGGTCTAGAAGAGACCCAGTACTTC. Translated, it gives CAISGLEETQYF.

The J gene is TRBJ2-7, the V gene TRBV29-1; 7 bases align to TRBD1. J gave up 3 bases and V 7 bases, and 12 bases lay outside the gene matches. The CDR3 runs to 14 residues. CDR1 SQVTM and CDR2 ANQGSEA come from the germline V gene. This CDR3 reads CSAGPGQGVYEQYF. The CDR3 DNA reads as TGCAGCGCTGGACCTGGGCAGGGGGTCTACGAGCAGTACTTC.

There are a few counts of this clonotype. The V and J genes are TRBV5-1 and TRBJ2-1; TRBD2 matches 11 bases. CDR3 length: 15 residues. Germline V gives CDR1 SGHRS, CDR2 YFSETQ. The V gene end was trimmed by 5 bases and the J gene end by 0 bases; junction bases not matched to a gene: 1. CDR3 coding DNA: TGCGCCAGCAGACTAGCGGGAGTCTCCTACAATGAGCAGTTCTTC. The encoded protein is CASRLAGVSYNEQFF.

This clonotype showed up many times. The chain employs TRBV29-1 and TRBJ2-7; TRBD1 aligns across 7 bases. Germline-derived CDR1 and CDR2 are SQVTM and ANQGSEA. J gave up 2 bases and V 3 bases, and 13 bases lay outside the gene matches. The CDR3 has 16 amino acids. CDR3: CSVERSVTGNTYEQYF. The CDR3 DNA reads TGCAGCGTTGAGAGGTCCGTGACAGGGAATACCTACGAGCAGTACTTC.

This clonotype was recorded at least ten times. The CDR3 DNA is TGTGCCAGCAGGTTCAGGTCGGGAGCAGCTTTCTTT. It is translated as CASRFRSGAAFF. V is TRBV6-5 and J is TRBJ1-1; D not certain. The CDR3 has 12 amino acids. Between the trimmed V and J ends, which lost 6 bases and 10 bases, there was a span of 15 bases. Looked up from germline, CDR1 is MNHEY and CDR2 is SVGAGI.

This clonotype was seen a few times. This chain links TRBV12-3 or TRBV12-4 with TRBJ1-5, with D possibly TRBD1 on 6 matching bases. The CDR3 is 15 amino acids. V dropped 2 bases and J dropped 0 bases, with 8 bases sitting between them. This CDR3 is CASSLNRASNQPQHF. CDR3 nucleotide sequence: TGTGCCAGCAGTTTAAACAGGGCTAGCAATCAGCCCCAGCATTTT.

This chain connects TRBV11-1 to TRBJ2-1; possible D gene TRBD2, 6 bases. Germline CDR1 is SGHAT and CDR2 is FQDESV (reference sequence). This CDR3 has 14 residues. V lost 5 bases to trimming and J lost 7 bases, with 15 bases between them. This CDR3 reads CASSPPSGGNEQFF. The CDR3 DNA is TGTGCCAGCAGCCCGCCAAGTGGGGGGAATGAGCAGTTCTTC.

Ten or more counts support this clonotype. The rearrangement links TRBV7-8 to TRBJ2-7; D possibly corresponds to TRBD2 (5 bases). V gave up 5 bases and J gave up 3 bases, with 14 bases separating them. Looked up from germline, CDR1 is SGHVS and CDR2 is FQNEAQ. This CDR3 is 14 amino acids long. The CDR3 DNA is TGTGCCAGCAGCCTCGGGGTTCTGGACTACGAGCAGTACTTC. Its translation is CASSLGVLDYEQYF.

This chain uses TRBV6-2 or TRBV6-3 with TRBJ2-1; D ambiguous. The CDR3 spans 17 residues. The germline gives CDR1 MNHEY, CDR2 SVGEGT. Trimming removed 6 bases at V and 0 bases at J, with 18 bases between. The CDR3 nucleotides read TGTGCCAGCAGCCAACCCGACTGGCTGAGCTCCTACAATGAGCAGTTCTTC. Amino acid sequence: CASSQPDWLSSYNEQFF.

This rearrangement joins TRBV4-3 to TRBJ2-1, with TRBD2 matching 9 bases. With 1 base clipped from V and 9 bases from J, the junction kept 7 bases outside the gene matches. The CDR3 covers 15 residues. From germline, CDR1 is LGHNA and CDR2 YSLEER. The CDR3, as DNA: TGCGCCAGCAGCCAAGTCGTAGCGGGAGACTCTGAGCAGTTCTTC. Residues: CASSQVVAGDSEQFF.

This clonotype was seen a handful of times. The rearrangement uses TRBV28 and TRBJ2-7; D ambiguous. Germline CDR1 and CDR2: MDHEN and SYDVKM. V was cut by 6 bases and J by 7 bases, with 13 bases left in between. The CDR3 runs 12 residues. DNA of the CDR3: TGTGCCAGCAGCCGAACGACGAGGGAGCAGTACTTC. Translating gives CASSRTTREQYF. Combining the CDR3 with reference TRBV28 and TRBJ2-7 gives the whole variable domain DVKVTQSSRYLVKRTGEKVFLECVQDMDHENMFWYRQDPGLGLRLIYFSYDVKMKEKGDIPEGYSVSREKKERFSLILESASTNQTSMYLCASSRTTREQYFGPGTRLTVT.

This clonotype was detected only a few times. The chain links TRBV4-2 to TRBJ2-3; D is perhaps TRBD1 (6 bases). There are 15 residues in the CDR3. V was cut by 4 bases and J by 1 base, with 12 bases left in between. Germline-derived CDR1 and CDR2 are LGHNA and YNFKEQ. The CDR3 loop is CASSLGTLRTDTQYF. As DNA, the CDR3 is TGTGCCAGCAGCCTCGGGACACTTCGCACAGATACGCAGTATTTT.

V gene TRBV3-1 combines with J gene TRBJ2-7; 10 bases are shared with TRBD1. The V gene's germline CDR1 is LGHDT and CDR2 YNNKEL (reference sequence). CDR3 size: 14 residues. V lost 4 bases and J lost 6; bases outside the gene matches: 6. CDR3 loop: CASSRWTGGGEQYF. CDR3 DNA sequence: TGTGCCAGCAGCCGCTGGACAGGGGGGGGCGAGCAGTACTTC.

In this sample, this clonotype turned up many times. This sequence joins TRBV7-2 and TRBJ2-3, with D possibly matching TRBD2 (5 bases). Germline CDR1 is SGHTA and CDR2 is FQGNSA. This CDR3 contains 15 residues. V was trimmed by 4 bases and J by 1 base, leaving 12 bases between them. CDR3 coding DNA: TGTGCCAGCAGCTCCTCGGGAATTGGCACAGATACGCAGTATTTT. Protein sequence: CASSSSGIGTDTQYF.

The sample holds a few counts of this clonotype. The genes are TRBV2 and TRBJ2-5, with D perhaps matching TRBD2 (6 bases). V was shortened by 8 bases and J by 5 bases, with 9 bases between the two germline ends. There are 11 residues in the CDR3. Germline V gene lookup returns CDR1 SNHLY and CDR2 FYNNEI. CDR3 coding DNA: TGTGCCAGCGGGAGGAATGAGACCCAGTACTTC. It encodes CASGRNETQYF.

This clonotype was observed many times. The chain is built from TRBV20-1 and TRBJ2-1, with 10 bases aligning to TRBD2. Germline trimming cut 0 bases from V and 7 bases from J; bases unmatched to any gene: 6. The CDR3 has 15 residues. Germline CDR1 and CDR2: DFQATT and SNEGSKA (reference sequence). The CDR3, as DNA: TGCAGTGCTAGAGATACAGCTAGCGGGGGAAATGAGCAGTTCTTC. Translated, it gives CSARDTASGGNEQFF.

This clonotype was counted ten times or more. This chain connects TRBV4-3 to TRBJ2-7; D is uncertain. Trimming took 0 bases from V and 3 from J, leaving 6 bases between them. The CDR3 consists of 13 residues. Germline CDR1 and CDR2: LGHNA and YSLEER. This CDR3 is CASSQESSYEQYF. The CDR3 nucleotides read TGCGCCAGCAGCCAAGAATCGAGCTACGAGCAGTACTTC.

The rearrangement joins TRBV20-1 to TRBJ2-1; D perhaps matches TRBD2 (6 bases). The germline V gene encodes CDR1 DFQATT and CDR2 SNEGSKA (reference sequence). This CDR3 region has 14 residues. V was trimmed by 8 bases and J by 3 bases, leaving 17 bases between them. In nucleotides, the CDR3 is TGCAGTCAGCATAGCGGTTCTCTCTACAATGAGCAGTTCTTC. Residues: CSQHSGSLYNEQFF.

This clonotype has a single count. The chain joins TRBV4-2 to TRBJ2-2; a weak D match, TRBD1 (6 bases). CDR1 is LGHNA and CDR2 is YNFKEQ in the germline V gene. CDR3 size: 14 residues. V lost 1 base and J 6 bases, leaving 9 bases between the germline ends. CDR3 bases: TGTGCCAGCAGCCAAGGAGAGGGGGCCGGGGAGCTGTTTTTT. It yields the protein CASSQGEGAGELFF.

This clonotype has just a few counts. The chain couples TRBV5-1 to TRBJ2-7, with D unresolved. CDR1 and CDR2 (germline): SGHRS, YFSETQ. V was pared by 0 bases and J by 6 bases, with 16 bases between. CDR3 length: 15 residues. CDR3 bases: TGCGCCAGCAGCTTGGCCCTGGGATTGGGGTTCGAGCAGTACTTC. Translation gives CASSLALGLGFEQYF.

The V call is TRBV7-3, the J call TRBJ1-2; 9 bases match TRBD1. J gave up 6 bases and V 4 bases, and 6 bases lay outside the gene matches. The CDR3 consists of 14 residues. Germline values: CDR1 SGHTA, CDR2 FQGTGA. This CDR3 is CASSSGQGFDGYTF. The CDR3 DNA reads TGTGCCAGCAGCTCCGGACAGGGGTTTGATGGCTACACCTTC.

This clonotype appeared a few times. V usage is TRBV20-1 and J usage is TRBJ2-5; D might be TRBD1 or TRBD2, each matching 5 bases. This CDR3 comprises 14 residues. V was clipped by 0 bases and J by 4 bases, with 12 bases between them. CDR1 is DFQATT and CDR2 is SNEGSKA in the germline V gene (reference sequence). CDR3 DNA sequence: TGCAGTGCTAGAGAACCGGGGCTTCGAGAGACCCAGTACTTC. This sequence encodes CSAREPGLRETQYF.

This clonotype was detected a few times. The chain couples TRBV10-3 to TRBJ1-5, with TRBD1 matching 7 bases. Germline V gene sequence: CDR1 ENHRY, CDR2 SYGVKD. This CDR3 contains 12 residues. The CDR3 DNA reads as TGTGCGGTCAGGGGGGACAATCAGCCCCAGCATTTT. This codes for CAVRGDNQPQHF.

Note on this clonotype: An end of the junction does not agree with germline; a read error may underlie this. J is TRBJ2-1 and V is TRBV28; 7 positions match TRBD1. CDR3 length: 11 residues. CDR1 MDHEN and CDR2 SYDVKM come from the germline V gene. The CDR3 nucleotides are TGTGCCAGCAGTTTAGACAGGGCCCCAATCTTC. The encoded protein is CASSLDRAPIF. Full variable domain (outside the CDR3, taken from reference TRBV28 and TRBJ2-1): DVKVTQSSRYLVKRTGEKVFLECVQDMDHENMFWYRQDPGLGLRLIYFSYDVKMKEKGDIPEGYSVSREKKERFSLILESASTNQTSMYLCASSLDRAPIFGPGTRLTVL.

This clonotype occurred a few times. DNA of the CDR3: TGTGCCACCAGCACAGCGGGGTCGAACACCGGGGAGCTGTTTTTT. The encoded protein is CATSTAGSNTGELFF. V gene TRBV15 combines with J gene TRBJ2-2, with 7 bases matching TRBD2. The junction had 2 bases not matched to a gene; V was cut back by 4 bases and J by 0 bases. Looked up from germline, CDR1 is LNHNV and CDR2 is YYDKDF (reference sequence). This CDR3 spans 15 amino acids.